This section outlines one T cell receptor (beta chain) sequence together with its context. This entry is derived from a study of T cell changes during pregnancy in multiple sclerosis. The CDR3 sequence is 13 residues long. V lost 7 bases, J lost 8 bases, and 15 bases lay in between. Germline loops: CDR1 WSHSY, CDR2 SAAADI. The assay was immunoSEQ multiplex PCR, and TCRdb's table has in-frame clones only and misses some. The sample includes some 60,000 clones, about 93% seen only once; the top ten take 2.5% to 3%. The chain employs TRBV10-2 and TRBJ2-1, with a weak D call TRBD2 (5 bases). The receptor was derived from a female donor in good health, enrolled as a control in a pregnancy study. The material was peripheral blood, obtained in the third trimester of pregnancy. The CDR3 protein is CASIQAGMHEQFF. In DNA form, the CDR3 reads TGCGCCAGCATTCAAGCCGGGATGCATGAGCAGTTCTTC.